This is a list of T cell receptor beta chains from one sample in a study of cytomegalovirus exposure and HLA in healthy donors. TCRdb's copy holds only in-frame clones and misses some; the assay was immunoSEQ multiplex PCR. This sample has 150,000 to 200,000 clones, with roughly 95% found just once. The material sequenced was PBMCs. Every receptor here comes from a woman aged 18-29 years in good health and CMV-seronegative. Each CDR3 is given with its conserved first and last residue. Each record gives: J gene, V gene, D gene, clone size, CDR3 protein, CDR3 DNA. D genes are given only for firm matches. Not all rows give a size; the values are once, few, many and, for expanded clones, a class.

J: TRBJ2-1; V: TRBV4-2; D: TRBD2; size: -; CDR3: CASSQDRDYTYNEQFF; DNA: TGTGCCAGCAGCCAGGACCGGGACTACACCTACAATGAGCAGTTCTTC
J: TRBJ2-5; V: TRBV10-1; D: TRBD1; size: -; CDR3: CANQGQGKTQYF; DNA: TGCGCCAACCAGGGACAGGGGAAGACCCAGTACTTC
J: TRBJ2-7; V: TRBV9; D: TRBD2; size: -; CDR3: CASSVQSGGHYEQYF; DNA: TGTGCCAGCAGCGTACAAAGCGGGGGCCACTACGAGCAGTACTTC
J: TRBJ1-6; V: TRBV2; D: -; size: -; CDR3: CASMGGIYNSPLHF; DNA: TGTGCCAGCATGGGGGGGATCTATAATTCACCCCTCCACTTT
J: TRBJ1-2; V: TRBV9; D: -; size: -; CDR3: CASSGDRWDYGYTF; DNA: TGTGCCAGCAGCGGAGACAGGTGGGACTATGGCTACACCTTC
J: TRBJ1-4; V: TRBV13; D: TRBD1; size: -; CDR3: CASSFRGRTNEKLFF; DNA: TGTGCCAGCAGCTTTAGGGGGCGAACTAATGAAAAACTGTTTTTT
J: TRBJ2-7; V: TRBV7-6; D: -; size: -; CDR3: CASSLAGGAYEQYF; DNA: TGTGCCAGCAGCTTAGCGGGGGGAGCCTACGAGCAGTACTTC
J: TRBJ2-3; V: TRBV6-1; D: TRBD2; size: -; CDR3: CASSASAGGPDTQYF; DNA: TGTGCCAGCAGTGCATCGGCGGGGGGTCCAGATACGCAGTATTTT
J: TRBJ1-2; V: TRBV4-3; D: -; size: -; CDR3: CASSQLASGASLYGYTF; DNA: TGCGCCAGCAGCCAGCTCGCAAGTGGAGCCTCCCTCTATGGCTACACCTTC
J: TRBJ1-1; V: TRBV7-9; D: -; size: -; CDR3: CASSLLGHQSTEAFF; DNA: TGTGCCAGCAGCTTGTTGGGACACCAAAGTACTGAAGCTTTCTTT
J: TRBJ2-1; V: TRBV5-1; D: -; size: -; CDR3: CASSFSGTSYNEQFF; DNA: TGCGCCAGCAGCTTCTCAGGGACTTCCTACAATGAGCAGTTCTTC
J: TRBJ1-1; V: TRBV27; D: TRBD1; size: -; CDR3: CASSLQGAAGTEAFF; DNA: TGTGCCAGCAGTTTACAGGGGGCGGCGGGCACTGAAGCTTTCTTT
J: TRBJ1-2; V: TRBV13; D: -; size: -; CDR3: CASSLPGERDYGYTF; DNA: TGTGCCAGCAGCTTACCCGGAGAGAGGGACTATGGCTACACCTTC
J: TRBJ1-1; V: TRBV10-3; D: -; size: -; CDR3: CAISRENTEAFF; DNA: TGTGCCATCAGTCGGGAGAACACTGAAGCTTTCTTT
J: TRBJ1-1; V: TRBV21-1; D: -; size: -; CDR3: CASSMDRGRRNTEAFF; DNA: TGTGCCAGCAGCATGGACAGGGGGCGGAGGAACACTGAAGCTTTCTTT
J: TRBJ2-2; V: TRBV11-2; D: -; size: once; CDR3: CASSQRGPGQNTGELFF; DNA: TGTGCCAGCAGCCAAAGAGGGCCGGGACAGAACACCGGGGAGCTGTTTTTT
J: TRBJ2-7; V: TRBV6-1; D: -; size: once; CDR3: CASRRGGEQYF; DNA: TGTGCCAGCAGGAGGGGGGGCGAGCAGTACTTC
J: TRBJ1-2; V: TRBV15; D: TRBD1; size: -; CDR3: CATSRYRGPGGYTF; DNA: TGTGCCACCAGCAGATACAGGGGGCCGGGGGGCTACACCTTC
J: TRBJ2-7; V: TRBV18; D: -; size: -; CDR3: CASSPQGYSYYEQYF; DNA: TGTGCCAGCTCACCACAGGGGTATTCGTACTACGAGCAGTACTTC
J: TRBJ1-5; V: TRBV5-4; D: -; size: -; CDR3: CASSLGGGVGQPQHF; DNA: TGTGCCAGCAGCTTGGGTGGAGGGGTTGGCCAGCCCCAGCATTTT
J: TRBJ1-2; V: TRBV7-3; D: TRBD1; size: -; CDR3: CASSSPQGYGYTF; DNA: TGTGCCAGCAGCTCGCCACAGGGGTATGGCTACACCTTC
J: TRBJ1-6; V: TRBV6-5; D: -; size: once; CDR3: CASSYSAQDLSFHF; DNA: TGTGCCAGCAGTTACTCGGCTCAGGATCTGAGTTTCCACTTT
J: TRBJ2-3; V: TRBV6-5; D: -; size: few; CDR3: CASGEGEGTDTQYF; DNA: TGTGCCAGCGGGGAAGGGGAGGGCACAGATACGCAGTATTTT
J: TRBJ1-2; V: TRBV7-9; D: -; size: -; CDR3: CASSLDRDGYTF; DNA: TGTGCCAGCAGCTTAGACAGAGATGGCTACACCTTC
J: TRBJ1-1; V: TRBV5-3; D: TRBD1; size: -; CDR3: CARSLTGTGPKMFF; DNA: TGTGCCAGAAGCTTAACCGGGACAGGGCCTAAGATGTTCTTT
J: TRBJ2-7; V: TRBV15; D: TRBD2; size: -; CDR3: CATSRALAGAGEQYF; DNA: TGTGCCACCAGCAGAGCCCTAGCGGGTGCCGGGGAGCAGTACTTC